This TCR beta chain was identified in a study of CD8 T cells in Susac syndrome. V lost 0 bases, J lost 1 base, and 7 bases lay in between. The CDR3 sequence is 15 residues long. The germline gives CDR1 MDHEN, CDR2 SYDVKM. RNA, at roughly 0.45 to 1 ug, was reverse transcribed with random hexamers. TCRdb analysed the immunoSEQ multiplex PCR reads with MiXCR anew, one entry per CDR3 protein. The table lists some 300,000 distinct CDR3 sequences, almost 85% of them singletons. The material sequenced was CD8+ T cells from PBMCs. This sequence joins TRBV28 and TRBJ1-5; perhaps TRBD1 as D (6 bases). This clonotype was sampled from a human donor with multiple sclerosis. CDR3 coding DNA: TGTGCCAGCAGTTTATGGCAGGGGAGCAATCAGCCCCAGCATTTT. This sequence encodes CASSLWQGSNQPQHF.